This T cell receptor beta chain was documented in a study of identical twins. In TCRdb, the 5' RACE reads were re-called with MiXCR into one record per CDR3 protein. Here the sample spans some 690,000 distinct CDR3 sequences, 21% being singletons. Concerning this clonotype itself: Its cognate antigen is unknown.

Germline loops: CDR1 SGHAT, CDR2 FQNNGV. V trimming: 5 bases; J trimming: 8 bases; junction bases outside the gene matches: 6. The CDR3 is 13 residues long. Findings and limits, study-wide: In cord blood, abundant beta clonotypes had fewer insertions; memory showed no trend.

Separately, the same data were catalogued under a study of T cells expressing NK-cell markers.

The source of this sequence is a woman aged 18-35 years in good health. The chain couples TRBV11-2 to TRBJ2-5; 9 nucleotides line up with TRBD1. Material: PBMCs. In DNA form, the CDR3 reads TGTGCCAGCAGCACCGGGACAGGGAAAACCCAGTACTTC. It encodes CASSTGTGKTQYF.